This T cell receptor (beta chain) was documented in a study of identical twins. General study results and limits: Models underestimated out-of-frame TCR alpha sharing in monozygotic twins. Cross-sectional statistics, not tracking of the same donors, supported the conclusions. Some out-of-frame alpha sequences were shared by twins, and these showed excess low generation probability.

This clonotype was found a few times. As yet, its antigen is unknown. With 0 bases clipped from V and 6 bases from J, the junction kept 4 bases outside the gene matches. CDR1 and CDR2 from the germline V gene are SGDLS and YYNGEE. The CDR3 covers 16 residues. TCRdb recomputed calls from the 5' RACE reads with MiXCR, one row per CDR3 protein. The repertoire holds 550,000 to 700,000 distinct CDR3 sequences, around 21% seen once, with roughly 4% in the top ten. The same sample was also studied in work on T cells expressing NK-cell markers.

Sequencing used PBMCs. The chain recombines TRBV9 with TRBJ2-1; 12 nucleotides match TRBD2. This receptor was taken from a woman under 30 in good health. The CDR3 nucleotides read TGTGCCAGCAGCGTAGTGGCTAGCGGGAGGGCCAATGAGCAGTTCTTC. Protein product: CASSVVASGRANEQFF.